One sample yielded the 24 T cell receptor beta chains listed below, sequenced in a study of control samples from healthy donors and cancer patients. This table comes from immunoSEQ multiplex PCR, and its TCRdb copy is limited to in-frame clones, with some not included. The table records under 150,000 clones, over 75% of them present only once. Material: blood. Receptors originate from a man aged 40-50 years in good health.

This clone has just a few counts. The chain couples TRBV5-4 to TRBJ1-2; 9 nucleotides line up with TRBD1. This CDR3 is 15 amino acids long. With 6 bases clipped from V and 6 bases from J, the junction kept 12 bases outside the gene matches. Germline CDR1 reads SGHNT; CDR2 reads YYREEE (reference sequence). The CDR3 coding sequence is TGTGCCAGCACCTTTAACAGGGGGCTAAGGGATGGCTACACCTTC. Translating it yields CASTFNRGLRDGYTF.

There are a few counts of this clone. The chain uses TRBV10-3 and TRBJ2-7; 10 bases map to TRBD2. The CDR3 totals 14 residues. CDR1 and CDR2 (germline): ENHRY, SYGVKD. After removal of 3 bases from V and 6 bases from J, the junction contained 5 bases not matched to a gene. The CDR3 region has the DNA TGTGCCATCAGTGAAGAAGCGGGGGGGCGCGAGCAGTACTTC. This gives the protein CAISEEAGGREQYF.

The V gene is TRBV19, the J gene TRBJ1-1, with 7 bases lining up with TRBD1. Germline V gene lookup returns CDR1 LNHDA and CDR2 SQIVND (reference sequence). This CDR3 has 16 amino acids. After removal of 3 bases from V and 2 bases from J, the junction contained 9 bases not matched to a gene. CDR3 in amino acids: CASSIGPQGLNTEAFF. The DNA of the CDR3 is TGTGCCAGTAGTATTGGGCCACAGGGGTTAAACACTGAAGCTTTCTTT.

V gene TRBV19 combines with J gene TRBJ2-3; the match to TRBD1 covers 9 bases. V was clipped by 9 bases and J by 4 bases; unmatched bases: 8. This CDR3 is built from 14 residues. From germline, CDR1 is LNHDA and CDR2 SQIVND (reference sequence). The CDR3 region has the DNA TGTGCCAGCCACCGGACAGGGGCTGCAGATACGCAGTATTTT. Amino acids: CASHRTGAADTQYF.

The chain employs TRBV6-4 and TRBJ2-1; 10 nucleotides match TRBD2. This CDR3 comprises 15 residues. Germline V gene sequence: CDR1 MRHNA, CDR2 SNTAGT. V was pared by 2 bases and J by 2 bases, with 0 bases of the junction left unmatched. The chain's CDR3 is CASSDSGGAYNEQFF. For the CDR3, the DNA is TGTGCCAGCAGTGACAGCGGGGGGGCCTACAATGAGCAGTTCTTC.

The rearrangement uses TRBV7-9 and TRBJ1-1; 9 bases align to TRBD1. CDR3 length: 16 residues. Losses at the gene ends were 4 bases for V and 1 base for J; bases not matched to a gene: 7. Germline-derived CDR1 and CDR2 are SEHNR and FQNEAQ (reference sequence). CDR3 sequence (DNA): TGTGCCAGCAGCTCCCCAGGGACAGGGAGGAACACTGAAGCTTTCTTT. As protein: CASSSPGTGRNTEAFF.

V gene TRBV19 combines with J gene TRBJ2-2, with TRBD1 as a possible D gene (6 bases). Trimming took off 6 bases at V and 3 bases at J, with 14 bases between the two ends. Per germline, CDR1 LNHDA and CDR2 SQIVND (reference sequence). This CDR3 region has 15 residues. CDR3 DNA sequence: TGTGCCAGTAGCCGGACAGATGGGTACACCGGGGAGCTGTTTTTT. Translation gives CASSRTDGYTGELFF.

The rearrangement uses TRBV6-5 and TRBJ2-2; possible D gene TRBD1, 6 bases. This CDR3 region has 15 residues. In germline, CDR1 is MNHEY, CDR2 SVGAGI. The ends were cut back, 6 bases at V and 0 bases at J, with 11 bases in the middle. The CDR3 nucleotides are TGTGCCAGCAGGCCCGGGACAACGAACACCGGGGAGCTGTTTTTT. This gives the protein CASRPGTTNTGELFF.

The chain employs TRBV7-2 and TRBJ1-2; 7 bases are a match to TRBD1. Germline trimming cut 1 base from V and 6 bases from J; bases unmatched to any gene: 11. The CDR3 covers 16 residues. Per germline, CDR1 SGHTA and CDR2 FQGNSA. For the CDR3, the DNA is TGTGCCAGCAGCTTAGGTTGGCGACAGGGAAAAGATGGCTACACCTTC. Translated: CASSLGWRQGKDGYTF.

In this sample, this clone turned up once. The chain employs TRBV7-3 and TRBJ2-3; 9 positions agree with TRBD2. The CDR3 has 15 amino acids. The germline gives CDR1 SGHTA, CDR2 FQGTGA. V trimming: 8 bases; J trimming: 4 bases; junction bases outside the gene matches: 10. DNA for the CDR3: TGTGCCAGCCGGAGGGGAGCGGGGGGTTCAGATACGCAGTATTTT. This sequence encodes CASRRGAGGSDTQYF.

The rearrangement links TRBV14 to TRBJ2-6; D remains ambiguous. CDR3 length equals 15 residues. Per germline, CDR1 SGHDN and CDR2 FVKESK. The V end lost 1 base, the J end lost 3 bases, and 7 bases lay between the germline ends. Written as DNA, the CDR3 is TGTGCCAGCAGCCAAGGATCCGTTGGGGCCAACGTCCTGACTTTC. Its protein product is CASSQGSVGANVLTF.

The CDR3 reads CASSLGGMPDTQYF. CDR3 in DNA: TGTGCCAGCAGCTTAGGAGGGATGCCCGATACGCAGTATTTT. The genes are TRBV7-9 and TRBJ2-3, with D maybe TRBD2 (5 bases). Trimming removed 1 base from V and 6 bases from J, with 11 bases in between. Germline V gene sequence: CDR1 SEHNR, CDR2 FQNEAQ (reference sequence). This CDR3 contains 14 residues.

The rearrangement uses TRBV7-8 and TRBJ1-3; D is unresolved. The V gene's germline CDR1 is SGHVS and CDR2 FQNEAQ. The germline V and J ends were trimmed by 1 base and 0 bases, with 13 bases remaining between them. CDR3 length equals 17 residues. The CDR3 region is CASSLGWGISSGNTIYF. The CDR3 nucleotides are TGTGCCAGCAGCTTAGGGTGGGGAATTAGCTCTGGAAACACCATATATTTT.

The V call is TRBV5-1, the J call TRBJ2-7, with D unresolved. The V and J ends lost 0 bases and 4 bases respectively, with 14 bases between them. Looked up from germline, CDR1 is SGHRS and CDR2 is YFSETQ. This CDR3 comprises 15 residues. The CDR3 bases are TGCGCCAGCAGCTTGGATTTTTTTTTGGGTTACGAGCAGTACTTC. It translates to CASSLDFFLGYEQYF.

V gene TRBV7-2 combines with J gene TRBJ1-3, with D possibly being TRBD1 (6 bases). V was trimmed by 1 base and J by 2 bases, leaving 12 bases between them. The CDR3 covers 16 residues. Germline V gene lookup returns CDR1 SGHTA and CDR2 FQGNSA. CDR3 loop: CASSLVGGLTGNTIYF. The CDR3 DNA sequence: TGTGCCAGCAGCTTAGTCGGGGGCCTCACTGGAAACACCATATATTTT.

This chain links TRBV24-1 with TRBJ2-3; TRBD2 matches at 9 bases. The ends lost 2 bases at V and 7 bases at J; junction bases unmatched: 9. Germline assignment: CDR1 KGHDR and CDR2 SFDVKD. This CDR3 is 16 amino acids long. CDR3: CATSDYVASGDNTQYF. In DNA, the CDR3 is TGTGCCACCAGTGATTATGTGGCTAGCGGGGATAATACGCAGTATTTT.

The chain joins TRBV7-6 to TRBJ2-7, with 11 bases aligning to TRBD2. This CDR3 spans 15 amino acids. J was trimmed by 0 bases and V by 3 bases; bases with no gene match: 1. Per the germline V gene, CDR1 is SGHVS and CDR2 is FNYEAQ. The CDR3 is CASSFLAGGSYEQYF. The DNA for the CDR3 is TGTGCCAGCAGCTTCCTAGCGGGGGGCTCCTACGAGCAGTACTTC.

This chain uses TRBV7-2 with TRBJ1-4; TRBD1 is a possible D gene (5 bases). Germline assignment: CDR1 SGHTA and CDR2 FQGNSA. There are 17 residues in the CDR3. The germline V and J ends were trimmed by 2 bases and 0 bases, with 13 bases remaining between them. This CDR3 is CASSLWGGGSTNEKLFF. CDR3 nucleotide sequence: TGTGCCAGCAGCTTATGGGGCGGCGGATCAACTAATGAAAAACTGTTTTTT.

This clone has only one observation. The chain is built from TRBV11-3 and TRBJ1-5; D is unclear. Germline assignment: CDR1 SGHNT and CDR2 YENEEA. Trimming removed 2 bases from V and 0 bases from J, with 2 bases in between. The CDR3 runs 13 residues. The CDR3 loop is CASSLFSNQPQHF. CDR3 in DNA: TGTGCCAGCAGCTTATTTAGCAATCAGCCCCAGCATTTT.

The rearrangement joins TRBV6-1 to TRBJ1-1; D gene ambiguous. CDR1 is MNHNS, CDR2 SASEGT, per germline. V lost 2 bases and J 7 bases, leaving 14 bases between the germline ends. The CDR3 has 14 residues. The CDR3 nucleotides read TGTGCCAGCAGTGAACCCCAACACCGGATTGAAGCTTTCTTT. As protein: CASSEPQHRIEAFF.

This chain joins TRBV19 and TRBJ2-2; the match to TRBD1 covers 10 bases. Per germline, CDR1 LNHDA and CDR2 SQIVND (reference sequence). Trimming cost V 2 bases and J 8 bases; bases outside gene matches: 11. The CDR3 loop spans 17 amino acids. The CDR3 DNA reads TGTGCCAGTAGTATAAATTCCGGGACAGGGGTAACTGGGGAGCTGTTTTTT. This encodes CASSINSGTGVTGELFF.

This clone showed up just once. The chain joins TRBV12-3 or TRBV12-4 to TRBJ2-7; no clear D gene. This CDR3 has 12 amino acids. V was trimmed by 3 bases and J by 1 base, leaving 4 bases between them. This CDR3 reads CASSFGSYEQYF. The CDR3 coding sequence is TGTGCCAGCAGTTTTGGGTCCTACGAGCAGTACTTC.

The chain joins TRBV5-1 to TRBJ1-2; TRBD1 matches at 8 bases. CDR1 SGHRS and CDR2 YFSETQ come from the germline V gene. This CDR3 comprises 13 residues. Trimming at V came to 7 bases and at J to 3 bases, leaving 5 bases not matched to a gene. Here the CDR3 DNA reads TGCGCCAGCTCGGCACAGGGGGACTATGGCTACACCTTC. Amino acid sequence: CASSAQGDYGYTF. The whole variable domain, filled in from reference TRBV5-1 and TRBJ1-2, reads KAGVTQTPRYLIKTRGQQVTLSCSPISGHRSVSWYQQTPGQGLQFLFEYFSETQRNKGNFPGRFSGRQFSNSRSEMNVSTLELGDSALYLCASSAQGDYGYTFGSGTRLTVV.

The CDR3 region has the DNA TGTGCCAGCAGTTTACAGTCCCAAGCTTTCTTT. As protein: CASSLQSQAFF. The chain is built from TRBV12-3 or TRBV12-4 and TRBJ1-1; no reliable D call. The CDR3 runs 11 residues. Trimming stripped 2 bases from V and 9 bases from J, with 7 bases between.